The T cell receptor beta chain under discussion was sequenced for a study of siplizumab effects on memory and regulatory T cells. The assay was immunoSEQ multiplex PCR, and TCRdb's table has in-frame clones only and misses some. The repertoire includes around 99,000 clones, just over 90% of them detected once, and under 0.75% sits in the top ten. The V and J ends lost 10 bases and 4 bases, in that order; junction bases with no gene match: 8. CDR1 is WSHSY and CDR2 is SAAADI in the germline V gene. The CDR3 spans 15 residues. General study points: Proliferating Tregs in siplizumab cultures were never verified as suppressive.

This clone was seen a single time. The antigen is unknown. The sequence was obtained from a human donor in good health. The chain has TRBV10-2 and TRBJ2-1; 12 nucleotides line up with TRBD2. What was sequenced was Tregs sorted from blood. CDR3 sequence (DNA): TGCGCCACCCGTCGCCTAGCGGGAGGGTACAATGAGCAGTTCTTC. It translates to CATRRLAGGYNEQFF.